This entry is about one TCR beta chain. Clones were read by immunoSEQ multiplex PCR, and TCRdb kept only the in-frame ones, dropping some. The data show 300,000 to 350,000 clones, 87% seen once. Germline trimming cut 3 bases from V and 3 bases from J; bases unmatched to any gene: 3. This CDR3 has 15 residues. Germline assignment: CDR1 KGHSH and CDR2 LQKENI. The data are from a study of blood T cell repertoires in COVID-19. About the study: COVID-19 samples collected from the United States, Italy and Spain covered acute and convalescent phases. Nucleic acid was either cDNA or gDNA, and it came from T cells, B-cell-depleted T cells, or PBMCs.

This rearrangement joins TRBV18 to TRBJ2-1, with 9 bases aligning to TRBD2. This receptor was obtained from a man younger than 35 with active or convalescent COVID-19. The sample was peripheral blood. The CDR3 coding sequence is TGTGCCAGCTCACCTAATAGCGGGAGCTACAATGAGCAGTTCTTC. Residues: CASSPNSGSYNEQFF.